Below are 27 T cell receptor beta chains sequenced from a single sample in a study of shared clonotypes between healthy human individuals. TCRdb keeps only in-frame clones here, not all; method: immunoSEQ multiplex PCR. The sample has under 550,000 clones; almost 97% are singletons. The sample consisted of naive CD4+ T cells sorted from blood. Described subset: CD45RA+ positively selected. The receptor set was obtained from a woman younger than 45 in good health.

This rearrangement joins TRBV12-5 to TRBJ2-1, with 7 bases aligning to TRBD2. CDR3 size: 14 residues. Germline loops: CDR1 LGHNT, CDR2 FRNRAP. Trimming at V came to 8 bases and at J to 8 bases, leaving 12 bases not matched to a gene. DNA for the CDR3: TGTGCTAGTTCTGCCGGCGGGAGAGCCGATGAGCAGTTCTTC. Amino acids: CASSAGGRADEQFF.

The chain links TRBV18 to TRBJ1-5; TRBD1 might be the D (6 bases). The CDR3 length is 15 residues. V was trimmed by 6 bases and J by 9 bases, leaving 21 bases between them. CDR1 and CDR2 (germline): KGHSH, LQKENI. The CDR3 nucleotides are TGTGCCAGCTCTACCGAAGGACAGATCGGTGGGCCCCAGCATTTT. Its protein is CASSTEGQIGGPQHF.

V gene TRBV5-1 combines with J gene TRBJ1-1; 7 bases align to TRBD1. Germline-derived CDR1 and CDR2 are SGHRS and YFSETQ. V trimming: 4 bases; J trimming: 4 bases; junction bases outside the gene matches: 10. This CDR3 region has 15 residues. This chain's CDR3 is CASSVQPQGTTEAFF. CDR3 nucleotide sequence: TGCGCCAGCAGCGTACAACCACAGGGGACCACTGAAGCTTTCTTT.

On this clone: In the same sample, other DNA sequences code for this CDR3. The V gene is TRBV28, the J gene TRBJ1-2; 11 bases align to TRBD1. The ends lost 4 bases at V and 3 bases at J; junction bases unmatched: 4. The CDR3 extends over 15 amino acids. The germline V gene encodes CDR1 MDHEN and CDR2 SYDVKM. The CDR3 spells CASSSPGQGDYGYTF. The DNA of the CDR3 is TGTGCCAGCAGTTCCCCGGGACAGGGGGACTATGGCTACACCTTC.

The chain carries TRBV5-4 and TRBJ1-1; D might be TRBD1 (5 bases). Germline V gives CDR1 SGHNT, CDR2 YYREEE (reference sequence). This CDR3 contains 15 residues. Trimming removed 4 bases from V and 10 bases from J, with 23 bases in between. The DNA of the CDR3 is TGTGCCAGCAGCATAGCCGGGACTTCTCAAAACGGAGCTTTCTTT. Its protein is CASSIAGTSQNGAFF.

This clone was seen only once. The chain uses TRBV5-1 and TRBJ1-2; the match to TRBD1 covers 7 bases. V shed 3 bases and J 7 bases; nucleotides not matched to a gene: 6. CDR3 size: 13 residues. CDR1 is SGHRS and CDR2 is YFSETQ in the germline V gene. CDR3 in DNA: TGCGCCAGCAGCTCCAGGGGGGAGGGTGGCTACACCTTC. Translation gives CASSSRGEGGYTF.

This CDR3 is CASSTGTQGGFQETQYF. As DNA, the CDR3 is TGTGCCAGCAGCACCGGGACCCAGGGGGGATTTCAAGAGACCCAGTACTTC. The J gene is TRBJ2-5, the V gene TRBV5-5; D may be TRBD1 (7 bases). The V end was cut by 4 bases, the J end by 2 bases, with 21 bases between. The CDR3 is 17 amino acids. The germline V gene encodes CDR1 SGHKS and CDR2 YYEKEE (reference sequence).

The V call is TRBV7-2, the J call TRBJ2-3, with D possibly matching TRBD1 (7 bases). Trimming removed 6 bases at V and 4 bases at J, with 14 bases between. The germline CDR1 and CDR2 sequences are SGHTA and FQGNSA. The CDR3 sequence is 14 residues long. The CDR3 region has the DNA TGTGCCAGCAGTAACCAGGGGGGCGCAGATACGCAGTATTTT. Protein product: CASSNQGGADTQYF.

The genes are TRBV19 and TRBJ1-1; perhaps TRBD1 as D (5 bases). The CDR3 totals 15 residues. Deletions cut 3 bases from V and 3 bases from J, with 14 bases between. CDR1 and CDR2 (germline): LNHDA, SQIVND (reference sequence). CDR3 sequence: CASSMGRARDTEAFF. For the CDR3, the DNA is TGTGCCAGTAGTATGGGCAGGGCTCGAGACACTGAAGCTTTCTTT.

The gene calls are TRBV7-9 and TRBJ2-3; D perhaps matches TRBD2 (6 bases). V was shortened by 0 bases and J by 1 base, with 8 bases between the two germline ends. This CDR3 contains 15 residues. Germline V lookup: CDR1 SEHNR, CDR2 FQNEAQ (reference sequence). The CDR3 sequence is CASSLAGLGTDTQYF. DNA for the CDR3: TGTGCCAGCAGCTTAGCGGGACTGGGCACAGATACGCAGTATTTT.

This chain uses TRBV5-4 with TRBJ2-7; 10 bases align to TRBD2. V dropped 1 base and J dropped 2; count of bases not matched to a gene: 6. CDR1 and CDR2 (germline): SGHNT, YYREEE (reference sequence). There are 16 residues in the CDR3. The DNA for the CDR3 is TGTGCCAGCAGCTTGCTGCTAGCGGGAGCCACCTACGAGCAGTACTTC. Translation: CASSLLLAGATYEQYF.

V gene TRBV2 combines with J gene TRBJ2-7; a possible D gene is TRBD2 (5 bases). V dropped 7 bases and J dropped 6 bases, with 19 bases sitting between them. Germline CDR1 and CDR2: SNHLY and FYNNEI. This CDR3 contains 14 residues. CDR3 in DNA: TGTGCCAGCATCACACTAGACCCTCCCTCCGAGCAGTACTTC. Its protein is CASITLDPPSEQYF. Complete variable domain (other parts from reference TRBV2 and TRBJ2-7): EPEVTQTPSHQVTQMGQEVILRCVPISNHLYFYWYRQILGQKVEFLVSFYNNEISEKSEIFDDQFSVERPDGSNFTLKIRSTKLEDSAMYFCASITLDPPSEQYFGPGTRLTVT.

V usage is TRBV19 and J usage is TRBJ2-2, with TRBD2 matching 11 bases. The ends lost 6 bases at V and 7 bases at J; junction bases unmatched: 7. CDR3 size: 15 residues. The germline CDR1 and CDR2 sequences are LNHDA and SQIVND (reference sequence). The chain's CDR3 is CASSGLAGGHGELFF. CDR3 coding DNA: TGTGCCAGTAGCGGGCTAGCGGGAGGTCACGGGGAGCTGTTTTTT.

The chain recombines TRBV5-1 with TRBJ1-5; TRBD1 might be the D (6 bases). The germline V and J ends were trimmed by 3 bases and 8 bases, with 18 bases remaining between them. This CDR3 is built from 15 residues. CDR1 and CDR2 from the germline V gene are SGHRS and YFSETQ. The CDR3 spells CASSYGQYPGEPQHF. CDR3 coding DNA: TGCGCCAGCAGCTACGGACAGTACCCCGGTGAGCCCCAGCATTTT.

The chain joins TRBV5-8 to TRBJ2-5; 8 bases align to TRBD1. CDR1 and CDR2 (germline): SGHTS, YDEGEE. The CDR3 contains 16 residues. V lost 0 bases and J lost 5; bases outside the gene matches: 9. The CDR3 sequence: CASSLAQGVQGETQYF. The CDR3 DNA is TGTGCCAGCAGCTTGGCACAGGGGGTACAAGGGGAGACCCAGTACTTC.

This CDR3 reads CASSLVIHQVEAFF. In nucleotides, the CDR3 is TGTGCCAGCAGTTTAGTAATACATCAAGTTGAAGCTTTCTTT. V gene TRBV28 combines with J gene TRBJ1-1; no reliable D call. Germline-derived CDR1 and CDR2 are MDHEN and SYDVKM. The CDR3 covers 14 residues. Trimming took off 2 bases at V and 7 bases at J, with 14 bases between the two ends.

The rearrangement uses TRBV19 and TRBJ2-7, with 8 bases lining up with TRBD2. This CDR3 comprises 15 residues. Germline CDR1 reads LNHDA; CDR2 reads SQIVND (reference sequence). Losses at the gene ends were 6 bases for V and 1 base for J; bases not matched to a gene: 8. CDR3 DNA: TGTGCCAGTAGCGGAGCGGGAGATATGTCCTACGAGCAGTACTTC. It encodes CASSGAGDMSYEQYF.

This CDR3 is CASSYSGDPGSYEQYF. The CDR3 DNA is TGTGCCAGCAGTTACTCGGGGGACCCCGGCTCCTACGAGCAGTACTTC. The chain couples TRBV6-5 to TRBJ2-7; D is tentatively TRBD1 or TRBD2 (5 bases each). CDR1 and CDR2 from the germline V gene are MNHEY and SVGAGI. The CDR3 totals 16 residues. Trimming shortened V by 0 bases and J by 0 bases, and 12 bases separated the two germline ends.

The chain is built from TRBV28 and TRBJ2-7; 8 nucleotides line up with TRBD2. Germline CDR1 MDHEN, CDR2 SYDVKM. The V gene end was trimmed by 4 bases and the J gene end by 1 base; junction bases not matched to a gene: 12. This CDR3 region has 17 residues. The CDR3 DNA is TGTGCCAGCAGTTCCTTTCTTGGTAGCGGGAAGTCCTACGAGCAGTACTTC. Amino acid sequence: CASSSFLGSGKSYEQYF. The complete variable domain, with remaining parts taken from reference TRBV28 and TRBJ2-7, reads DVKVTQSSRYLVKRTGEKVFLECVQDMDHENMFWYRQDPGLGLRLIYFSYDVKMKEKGDIPEGYSVSREKKERFSLILESASTNQTSMYLCASSSFLGSGKSYEQYFGPGTRLTVT.

This chain joins TRBV5-1 and TRBJ2-7, with 8 nucleotides matching TRBD1. The germline gives CDR1 SGHRS, CDR2 YFSETQ. Unmatched junction bases numbered 3, after V lost 3 bases and J lost 1 base. The CDR3 covers 14 residues. DNA of the CDR3: TGCGCCAGCAGCTCCAGGGGGCGATCCTACGAGCAGTACTTC. Translated, it gives CASSSRGRSYEQYF.

The chain links TRBV15 to TRBJ1-6; D unresolved. The V gene's germline CDR1 is LNHNV and CDR2 YYDKDF (reference sequence). The CDR3 totals 15 residues. The V gene lost 0 bases and the J gene lost 10 bases, with 13 bases spanning the gap. Written as DNA, the CDR3 is TGTGCCACCAGCAGAGATGGCGCTGTACAATCACCCCTCCACTTT. The encoded protein is CATSRDGAVQSPLHF.

The V gene is TRBV5-1, the J gene TRBJ1-3; the D gene is possibly TRBD1 (5 bases). CDR1 is SGHRS and CDR2 is YFSETQ in the germline V gene. Trimming took off 1 base at V and 4 bases at J, with 15 bases between the two ends. The CDR3 totals 16 residues. The CDR3 reads CASSLTVGGTGNTIYF. Written as DNA, the CDR3 is TGCGCCAGCAGCTTGACCGTTGGGGGAACGGGAAACACCATATATTTT.

J is TRBJ1-2 and V is TRBV29-1; the D gene is possibly TRBD1 (6 bases). From germline, CDR1 is SQVTM and CDR2 ANQGSEA. V was trimmed by 7 bases and J by 2 bases, leaving 17 bases between them. This CDR3 spans 14 amino acids. The CDR3 region is CSALQGFSNYGYTF. The CDR3, as DNA: TGCAGCGCGTTACAGGGATTTTCGAACTATGGCTACACCTTC.

The chain has TRBV28 and TRBJ2-5, with D perhaps matching TRBD2 (5 bases). The end of the DNA is better explained by TRBJ2-7, so the J call may be wrong. CDR3 length equals 14 residues. Per germline, CDR1 MDHEN and CDR2 SYDVKM. The CDR3 DNA is TGTGCCAGCAGTTTATCCCTAGCCCCCTACGAGCAGTACTTC. Amino acid sequence: CASSLSLAPYEQYF.

The chain employs TRBV18 and TRBJ2-7; 7 positions match TRBD1. The CDR3 spans 14 residues. V shed 5 bases, J shed 2 bases, and the junction held 6 bases outside the gene matches. The germline V gene encodes CDR1 KGHSH and CDR2 LQKENI. The CDR3 sequence: CASSTPGTAYEQYF. The CDR3 DNA reads as TGTGCCAGCTCAACGCCAGGGACAGCCTACGAGCAGTACTTC.

V gene TRBV10-3 combines with J gene TRBJ1-3; D perhaps matches TRBD1 (6 bases). Trimming removed 4 bases from V and 1 base from J, with 17 bases in between. The germline gives CDR1 ENHRY, CDR2 SYGVKD. The CDR3 contains 17 residues. In DNA form, the CDR3 reads TGTGCCATCAGTGTGGGTGATTTCGGACAGTCTGGAAACACCATATATTTT. Translating gives CAISVGDFGQSGNTIYF.

In its sample, this clone was seen once. The chain links TRBV19 to TRBJ1-2; the D gene is possibly TRBD1 (5 bases). The CDR3 contains 16 residues. Germline CDR1 reads LNHDA; CDR2 reads SQIVND (reference sequence). V lost 5 bases and J 0 bases, leaving 16 bases between the germline ends. The CDR3 bases are TGTGCCAGTAGTCCACAGGTTCTCGAAGCTAACTATGGCTACACCTTC. As protein: CASSPQVLEANYGYTF.